This entry lists 16 T cell receptor beta chains sequenced from one sample in a study of technical replicates of blood from a few donors. Generated by immunoSEQ multiplex PCR, the TCRdb table keeps only in-frame clones and is missing some. The table has some 80,000 clones, 95% to 98% seen once. The sample taken for sequencing was T cells isolated from PBMCs. These receptors originate from a human donor in good health.

V is TRBV28 and J is TRBJ2-3; D might be TRBD1 (5 bases). The CDR3 is 14 residues long. The V and J ends lost 2 bases and 0 bases respectively, with 6 bases between them. The V gene's germline CDR1 is MDHEN and CDR2 SYDVKM. The CDR3 region has the DNA TGTGCCAGCAGTTTAAGACAGAGCACAGATACGCAGTATTTT. Residues: CASSLRQSTDTQYF.

This clone was counted a single time. The CDR3 bases are TGCGCCAGCAGCTCGGAATCGACAGGGATCTATGGCTACACCTTC. Residues: CASSSESTGIYGYTF. The chain employs TRBV5-1 and TRBJ1-2, with 7 bases aligning to TRBD1. CDR1 is SGHRS and CDR2 is YFSETQ in the germline V gene. This CDR3 comprises 15 residues. With V trimmed by 3 bases and J by 4 bases, 9 bases remained unmatched.

The chain recombines TRBV7-2 with TRBJ1-5; D is undetermined. The CDR3 totals 13 residues. Germline V gene sequence: CDR1 SGHTA, CDR2 FQGNSA. Trimming removed 4 bases from V and 2 bases from J, with 6 bases in between. DNA of the CDR3: TGTGCCAGCAGCTCCTACGGCAATCAGCCCCAGCATTTT. This gives the protein CASSSYGNQPQHF.

The rearrangement links TRBV2 to TRBJ2-7; possibly TRBD1 for D (5 bases). Per the germline V gene, CDR1 is SNHLY and CDR2 is FYNNEI. V lost 6 bases and J 2 bases, leaving 17 bases between the germline ends. This CDR3 spans 15 amino acids. The CDR3 spells CASRRGTGFTYEQYF. For the CDR3, the DNA is TGTGCCAGCAGACGAGGAACAGGATTTACCTACGAGCAGTACTTC.

The CDR3 region has the DNA TGTGCCAGCAGGCGAAGCTCCTACAATGAGCAGTTCTTC. Its protein product is CASRRSSYNEQFF. The genes are TRBV6-5 and TRBJ2-1; D is unresolved. This CDR3 is built from 13 residues. Germline V CDR1 and CDR2: MNHEY, SVGAGI. Trimming removed 6 bases at V and 0 bases at J, with 6 bases between.

The chain employs TRBV4-1 and TRBJ2-1; 12 bases are shared with TRBD2. The CDR3 loop spans 16 amino acids. Germline-derived CDR1 and CDR2 are MGHRA and YSYEKL. The V segment lost 2 bases and the J segment 9 bases; nucleotides outside the gene matches: 8. The CDR3 loop is CASSQLLAGGPSEQFF. The CDR3 nucleotides are TGCGCCAGCAGCCAACTGCTAGCGGGAGGGCCCTCTGAGCAGTTCTTC.

The J gene is TRBJ1-4, the V gene TRBV5-1; D remains unclear. V shed 1 base and J shed 7 bases, with 14 bases lying between them. The CDR3 covers 15 residues. Germline CDR1 and CDR2: SGHRS and YFSETQ. DNA for the CDR3: TGCGCCAGCAGCTTGTATCGGGCGGCGGGTGAAAAACTGTTTTTT. This gives the protein CASSLYRAAGEKLFF.

The gene calls are TRBV7-2 and TRBJ2-7; maybe TRBD2 (6 bases). V lost 2 bases, J lost 6 bases, and 17 bases lay in between. CDR1 is SGHTA, CDR2 FQGNSA, per germline. This CDR3 has 15 amino acids. DNA for the CDR3: TGTGCCAGCAGCTTACCGGGACTCGATTCGGGCGAGCAGTACTTC. This sequence encodes CASSLPGLDSGEQYF.

J is TRBJ2-3 and V is TRBV18; D ambiguous. The CDR3 extends over 12 amino acids. V gave up 3 bases and J gave up 5 bases, with 6 bases separating them. The germline V gene has CDR1 KGHSH and CDR2 LQKENI. The CDR3 spells CASSPTGDTQYF. For the CDR3, the DNA is TGTGCCAGCTCACCGACTGGAGATACGCAGTATTTT.

The CDR3 spells CASSLIGPGRLNTEAFF. The CDR3 DNA reads as TGTGCCAGCAGCCTCATTGGGCCGGGGAGGTTGAACACTGAAGCTTTCTTT. The rearrangement links TRBV4-2 to TRBJ1-1; no definite D call. This CDR3 comprises 17 residues. The germline V and J ends were trimmed by 4 bases and 0 bases, with 18 bases remaining between them. CDR1 and CDR2 from the germline V gene are LGHNA and YNFKEQ.

The chain links TRBV6-1 to TRBJ1-5, with D possibly matching TRBD1 (5 bases). The length of the CDR3 is 17 residues. Trimming pared 1 base from V and 4 bases from J, leaving 17 bases between. Germline-derived CDR1 and CDR2 are MNHNS and SASEGT. CDR3 protein: CASSEGHGGGVNQPQHF. In DNA, the CDR3 is TGTGCCAGCAGTGAAGGCCACGGGGGTGGAGTGAATCAGCCCCAGCATTTT.

The V gene is TRBV15, the J gene TRBJ2-1, with 7 bases fitting TRBD1. Germline lookup yields CDR1 LNHNV and CDR2 YYDKDF (reference sequence). V lost 1 base to trimming and J lost 5 bases; unmatched junction nucleotides: 11. This CDR3 region has 17 residues. DNA for the CDR3: TGTGCCACCAGCAGAGGATATTTGACAGGGAGTAACAATGAGCAGTTCTTC. Encoded protein: CATSRGYLTGSNNEQFF.

The chain combines TRBV4-1 with TRBJ1-1; D is perhaps TRBD1 (5 bases). This CDR3 has 14 amino acids. Germline-derived CDR1 and CDR2 are MGHRA and YSYEKL. Trimming shortened V by 4 bases and J by 1 base, and 10 bases separated the two germline ends. CDR3 loop: CASSPGYWNTEAFF. Written as DNA, the CDR3 is TGCGCCAGCAGCCCAGGGTACTGGAACACTGAAGCTTTCTTT.

V and J are TRBV6-5 and TRBJ2-2; 11 bases fit TRBD2. J gave up 0 bases and V 6 bases, and 0 bases lay outside the gene matches. The CDR3 runs 15 residues. The germline gives CDR1 MNHEY, CDR2 SVGAGI. The CDR3 DNA follows: TGTGCCAGCAGGGGACTAGCGGCGAACACCGGGGAGCTGTTTTTT. Protein sequence: CASRGLAANTGELFF.

This clone was seen a single time. This chain connects TRBV6-5 to TRBJ2-7; 7 nucleotides line up with TRBD2. Looked up from germline, CDR1 is MNHEY and CDR2 is SVGAGI. This CDR3 spans 15 amino acids. V shed 4 bases, J shed 0 bases, and the junction held 6 bases outside the gene matches. CDR3 nucleotide sequence: TGTGCCAGCAGTTTCGAGGCTAGCGGCTCCTACGAGCAGTACTTC. Amino acids: CASSFEASGSYEQYF.

This chain uses TRBV25-1 with TRBJ1-2; no clear D. Looked up from germline, CDR1 is MGHDK and CDR2 is SYGVNS. This CDR3 is built from 13 residues. V gave up 4 bases and J gave up 8 bases, with 14 bases separating them. CDR3 protein: CASSAGPRGGYTF. The CDR3, as DNA: TGTGCCAGCAGTGCCGGCCCCCGAGGAGGCTACACCTTC.